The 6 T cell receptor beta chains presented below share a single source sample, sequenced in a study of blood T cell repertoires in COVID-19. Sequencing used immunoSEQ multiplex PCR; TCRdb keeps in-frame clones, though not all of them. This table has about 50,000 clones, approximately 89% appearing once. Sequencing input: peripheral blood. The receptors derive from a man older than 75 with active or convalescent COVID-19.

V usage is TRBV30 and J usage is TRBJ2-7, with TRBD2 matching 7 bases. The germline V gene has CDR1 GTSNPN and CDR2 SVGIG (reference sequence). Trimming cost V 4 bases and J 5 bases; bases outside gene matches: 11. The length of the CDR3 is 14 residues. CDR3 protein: CAWIWGRGRDEQYF. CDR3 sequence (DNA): TGTGCCTGGATTTGGGGGAGGGGAAGGGACGAGCAGTACTTC.

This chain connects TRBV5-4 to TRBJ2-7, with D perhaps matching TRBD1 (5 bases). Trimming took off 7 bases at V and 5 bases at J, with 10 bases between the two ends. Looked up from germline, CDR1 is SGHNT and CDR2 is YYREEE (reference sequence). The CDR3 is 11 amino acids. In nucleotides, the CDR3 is TGTGCCAGCTCCAGGGCCGACGAGCAGTACTTC. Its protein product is CASSRADEQYF.

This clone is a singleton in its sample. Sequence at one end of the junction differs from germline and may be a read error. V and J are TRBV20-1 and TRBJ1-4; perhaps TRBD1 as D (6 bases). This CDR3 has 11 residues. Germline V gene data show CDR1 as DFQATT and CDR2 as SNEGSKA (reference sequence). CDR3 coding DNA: TGCAGTGCTAGATTGGGGGGGGCTGTTCCTTTT. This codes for CSARLGGAVPF.

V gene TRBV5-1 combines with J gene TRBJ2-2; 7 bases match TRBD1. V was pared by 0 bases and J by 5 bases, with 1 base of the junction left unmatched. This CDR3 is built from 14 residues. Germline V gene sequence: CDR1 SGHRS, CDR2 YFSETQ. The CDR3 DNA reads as TGCGCCAGCAGCTTGGACAGGGGTACCGGGGAGCTGTTTTTT. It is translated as CASSLDRGTGELFF.

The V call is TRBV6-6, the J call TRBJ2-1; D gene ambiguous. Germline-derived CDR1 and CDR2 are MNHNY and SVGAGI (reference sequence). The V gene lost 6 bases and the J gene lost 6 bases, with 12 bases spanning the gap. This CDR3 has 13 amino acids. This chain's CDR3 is CASSIPPGNEQFF. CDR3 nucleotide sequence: TGTGCCAGCAGCATCCCCCCGGGCAATGAGCAGTTCTTC.

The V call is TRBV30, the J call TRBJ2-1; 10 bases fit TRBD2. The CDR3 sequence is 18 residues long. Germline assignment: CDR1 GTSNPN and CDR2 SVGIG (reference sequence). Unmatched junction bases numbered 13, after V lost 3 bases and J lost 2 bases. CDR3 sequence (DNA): TGTGCCTGGAGCAGACTAAGCGGGAGGGTAAACCCCTACAATGAGCAGTTCTTC. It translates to CAWSRLSGRVNPYNEQFF.